This T cell receptor (beta chain) was captured by sequencing in a study of cytomegalovirus exposure and HLA in healthy donors. Study-wide results and limits: An assumption of roughly uniform sequencing depth across donors underlay the presence/absence analyses. The study carried out a later analysis of TCR beta sequences. It associated 15,000 to 20,000 of them with specific HLA alleles at a false discovery rate of 0.05.

As for the donors, each was a healthy bone marrow donor. In its sample, this clone was seen a few times. No antigen is known for it. 13 Jbeta primers and 60 Vbeta primers were used for the PCR. TCRdb keeps only in-frame clones here, not all; method: immunoSEQ multiplex PCR. The table shows about 120,000 clones, with about three fifths occurring only once. V was clipped by 8 bases and J by 3 bases; unmatched bases: 4. The CDR3 spans 12 residues. CDR1 and CDR2 (germline): SGHAT, FQNNGV. This chain links TRBV11-2 with TRBJ2-7; 7 bases are a match to TRBD1. Sequenced sample: PBMCs. The TCR comes from a woman aged 40 to 50 in good health and CMV-seropositive. The CDR3 sequence is CASGTDLYEQYF. In DNA, the CDR3 is TGTGCCAGCGGGACAGACCTCTACGAGCAGTACTTC.